The 15 T cell receptor beta chains given below trace back to one sample, sequenced in a study of OX40 agonist ivuxolimab in advanced cancers. Sequencing was performed with immunoSEQ multiplex PCR; in TCRdb, only in-frame clones are kept and a portion is missing. The sample holds about 76,000 clones, 85% seen once. This material consisted of CD4+ or CD8+ T cells sorted from blood, taken in a trial of the OX40 agonist ivuxolimab. The receptors were gathered from an adult with an advanced solid tumor such as melanoma, head and neck, liver or kidney cancer.

The chain uses TRBV5-4 and TRBJ2-5; TRBD2 aligns across 13 bases. The closer fit of TRBJ2-7 to the DNA end suggests the J call may be wrong. CDR3 size: 18 residues. CDR1 and CDR2 from the germline V gene are SGHNT and YYREEE (reference sequence). CDR3 residues: CASSSGLAGLPTSYEQYF. CDR3 in DNA: TGTGCCAGCAGCTCGGGACTAGCGGGATTACCAACCTCCTACGAGCAGTACTTC.

The rearrangement uses TRBV19 and TRBJ2-3; no definite D call. The ends were cut back, 0 bases at V and 4 bases at J, with 5 bases in the middle. CDR1 is LNHDA and CDR2 is SQIVND in the germline V gene (reference sequence). This CDR3 contains 13 residues. This chain's CDR3 is CASSIETSDTQYF. The CDR3 DNA sequence: TGTGCCAGTAGTATAGAGACATCAGATACGCAGTATTTT.

V is TRBV6-5 and J is TRBJ2-1, with D tentatively TRBD1 (5 bases). V was pared by 5 bases and J by 5 bases, with 16 bases between. The germline CDR1 and CDR2 sequences are MNHEY and SVGAGI. CDR3 length equals 15 residues. CDR3 DNA: TGTGCCAGCAGTCCGACAGTCACTCATAACAATGAGCAGTTCTTC. Translation: CASSPTVTHNNEQFF.

The chain links TRBV7-2 to TRBJ1-1; the D is unclear. Germline V gene data show CDR1 as SGHTA and CDR2 as FQGNSA. The length of the CDR3 is 14 residues. The germline V and J ends were trimmed by 5 bases and 1 base, with 11 bases remaining between them. CDR3 sequence reads: CASSHKGSNTEAFF. CDR3 in DNA: TGTGCCAGCAGCCACAAGGGCTCGAACACTGAAGCTTTCTTT.

This clone has a handful of counts. The chain uses TRBV30 and TRBJ1-1, with D possibly being TRBD1 (6 bases). CDR3 length: 12 residues. Germline V lookup: CDR1 GTSNPN, CDR2 SVGIG (reference sequence). V lost 3 bases, J lost 10 bases, and 15 bases lay in between. The DNA for the CDR3 is TGTGCCTGGAGCCCGGACAGAAAGGTAGCTTTCTTT. Its protein product is CAWSPDRKVAFF.

A few counts support this clone. The chain recombines TRBV7-8 with TRBJ2-1; the D gene is possibly TRBD2 (6 bases). This CDR3 is built from 13 residues. In germline, CDR1 is SGHVS, CDR2 FQNEAQ. The V end lost 4 bases, the J end lost 10 bases, and 14 bases lay between the germline ends. CDR3 coding DNA: TGTGCCAGCAGCTCCGGTTCCAGCGGGGAGCAGTTCTTC. Protein sequence: CASSSGSSGEQFF.

J is TRBJ1-1 and V is TRBV30; D not certain. V shed 1 base and J shed 0 bases, with 6 bases lying between them. The CDR3 runs to 13 residues. Germline V CDR1 and CDR2: GTSNPN, SVGIG (reference sequence). CDR3 sequence: CAWSGRLNTEAFF. The CDR3, as DNA: TGTGCCTGGAGTGGACGGTTGAACACTGAAGCTTTCTTT.

This clone showed up just a few times. The J gene is TRBJ1-6, the V gene TRBV5-8; D gene ambiguous. Trimming pared 3 bases from V and 15 bases from J, leaving 7 bases between. Per germline, CDR1 SGHTS and CDR2 YDEGEE. This CDR3 comprises 10 residues. In DNA form, the CDR3 reads TGTGCCAGCAGCTGGGCAGTCCTCCACTTT. Translated: CASSWAVLHF.

This clone was detected once. The chain employs TRBV7-2 and TRBJ2-3, with 7 bases fitting TRBD1. With 5 bases clipped from V and 2 bases from J, the junction kept 7 bases outside the gene matches. The CDR3 spans 15 residues. Germline loops: CDR1 SGHTA, CDR2 FQGNSA. CDR3 DNA: TGTGCCAGCAGCCAACAGGGGCCTCCCACAGATACGCAGTATTTT. Translated, it gives CASSQQGPPTDTQYF.

The gene calls are TRBV7-9 and TRBJ1-1; D might be TRBD1 (6 bases). The germline V gene has CDR1 SEHNR and CDR2 FQNEAQ (reference sequence). Trimming took 2 bases from V and 5 from J, leaving 15 bases between them. This CDR3 comprises 15 residues. This chain's CDR3 is CASSLSAGARTEAFF. CDR3 in DNA: TGTGCCAGCAGCTTAAGTGCAGGGGCCAGAACTGAAGCTTTCTTT.

The gene calls are TRBV5-6 and TRBJ2-7; tentatively, D is TRBD2 (5 bases). V was shortened by 4 bases and J by 0 bases, with 26 bases between the two germline ends. Germline assignment: CDR1 SGHDT and CDR2 YYEEEE. The CDR3 length is 19 residues. CDR3: CASSPQGGLRQRNSYEQYF. The CDR3 DNA is TGTGCCAGCAGCCCCCAAGGAGGTTTACGTCAAAGGAACTCCTACGAGCAGTACTTC.

This clone turned up a few times. V usage is TRBV18 and J usage is TRBJ2-7, with 13 bases fitting TRBD2. CDR1 KGHSH and CDR2 LQKENI come from the germline V gene. V lost 5 bases and J lost 5; bases outside the gene matches: 6. This CDR3 has 15 residues. The CDR3 DNA follows: TGTGCCAGCTCATCTGGACTAGCGGGAGTAGACGAGCAGTACTTC. Protein product: CASSSGLAGVDEQYF.

The chain recombines TRBV20-1 with TRBJ1-2, with D tentatively TRBD1 (6 bases). Trimming removed 5 bases at V and 7 bases at J, with 8 bases between. The length of the CDR3 is 10 residues. The germline gives CDR1 DFQATT, CDR2 SNEGSKA (reference sequence). In nucleotides, the CDR3 is TGCAGTGCTTCAGGGGTTGGCTACACCTTC. This gives the protein CSASGVGYTF.

This clone was seen a handful of times. The J gene is TRBJ2-1, the V gene TRBV4-3, with 8 positions matching TRBD1. Germline loops: CDR1 LGHNA, CDR2 YSLEER. This CDR3 is built from 14 residues. With V trimmed by 8 bases and J by 6 bases, 9 bases remained unmatched. The CDR3 bases are TGCGCCAGCGGAAGGACAGGGCGGGTCAATGAGCAGTTCTTC. It encodes CASGRTGRVNEQFF.

This sequence joins TRBV14 and TRBJ1-4, with D possibly TRBD1 on 6 matching bases. Trimming took off 4 bases at V and 4 bases at J, with 13 bases between the two ends. Per the germline V gene, CDR1 is SGHDN and CDR2 is FVKESK. This CDR3 has 15 residues. The CDR3 DNA reads TGTGCCAGCAGCCCCGATAGGGGGGTTAATGAAAAACTGTTTTTT. As protein: CASSPDRGVNEKLFF.